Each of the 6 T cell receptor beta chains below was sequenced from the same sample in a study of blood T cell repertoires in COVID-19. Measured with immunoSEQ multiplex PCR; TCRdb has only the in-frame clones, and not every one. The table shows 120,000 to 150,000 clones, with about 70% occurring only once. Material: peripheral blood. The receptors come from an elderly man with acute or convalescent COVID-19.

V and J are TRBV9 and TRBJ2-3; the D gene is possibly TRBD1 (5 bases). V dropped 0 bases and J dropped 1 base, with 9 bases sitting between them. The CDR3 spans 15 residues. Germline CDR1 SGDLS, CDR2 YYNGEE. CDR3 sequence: CASSVGTSRTDTQYF. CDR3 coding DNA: TGTGCCAGCAGCGTAGGGACATCTCGCACAGATACGCAGTATTTT.

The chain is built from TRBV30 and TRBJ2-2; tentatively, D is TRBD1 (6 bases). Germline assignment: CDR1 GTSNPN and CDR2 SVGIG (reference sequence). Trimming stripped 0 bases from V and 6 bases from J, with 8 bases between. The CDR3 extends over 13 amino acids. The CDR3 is CAWSVQGAGELFF. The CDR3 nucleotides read TGTGCCTGGAGTGTACAGGGTGCCGGGGAGCTGTTTTTT.

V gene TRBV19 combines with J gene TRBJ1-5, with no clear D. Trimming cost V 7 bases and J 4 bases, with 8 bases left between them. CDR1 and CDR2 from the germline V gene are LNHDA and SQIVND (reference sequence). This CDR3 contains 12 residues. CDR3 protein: CASTGRNQPQHF. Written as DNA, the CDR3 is TGTGCCAGTACGGGGAGGAATCAGCCCCAGCATTTT.

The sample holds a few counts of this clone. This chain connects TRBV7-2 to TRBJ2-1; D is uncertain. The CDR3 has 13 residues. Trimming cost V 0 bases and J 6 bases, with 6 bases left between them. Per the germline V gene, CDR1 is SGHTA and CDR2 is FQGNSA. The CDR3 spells CASSLARRNEQFF. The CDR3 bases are TGTGCCAGCAGCTTAGCGCGGCGCAATGAGCAGTTCTTC.

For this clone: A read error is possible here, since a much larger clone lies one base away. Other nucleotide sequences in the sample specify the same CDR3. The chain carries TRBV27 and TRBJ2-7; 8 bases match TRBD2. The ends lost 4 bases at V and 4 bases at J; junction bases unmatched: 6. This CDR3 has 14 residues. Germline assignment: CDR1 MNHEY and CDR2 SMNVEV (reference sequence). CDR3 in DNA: TGTGCCAGCAGTTCCCGGACTAGCATTTACGAGCAGTACTTC. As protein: CASSSRTSIYEQYF.

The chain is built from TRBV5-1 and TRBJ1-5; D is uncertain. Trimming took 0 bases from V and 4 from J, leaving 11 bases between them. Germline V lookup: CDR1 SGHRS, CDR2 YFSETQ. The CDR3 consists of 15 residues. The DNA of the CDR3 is TGCGCCAGCAGCTTGGAGGGAGTCGAGAATCAGCCCCAGCATTTT. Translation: CASSLEGVENQPQHF.